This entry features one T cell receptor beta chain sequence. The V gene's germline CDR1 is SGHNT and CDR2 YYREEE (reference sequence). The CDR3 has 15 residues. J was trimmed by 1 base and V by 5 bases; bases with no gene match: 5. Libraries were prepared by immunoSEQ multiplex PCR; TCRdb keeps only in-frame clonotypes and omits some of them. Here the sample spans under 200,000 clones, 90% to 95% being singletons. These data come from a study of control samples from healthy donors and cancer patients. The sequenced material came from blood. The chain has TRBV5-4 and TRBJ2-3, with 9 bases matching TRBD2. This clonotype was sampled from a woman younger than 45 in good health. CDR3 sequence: CASSSKREGTDTQYF. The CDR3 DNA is TGTGCCAGCAGTTCCAAGCGGGAGGGCACAGATACGCAGTATTTT. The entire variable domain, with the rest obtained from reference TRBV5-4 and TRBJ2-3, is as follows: ETGVTQSPTHLIKTRGQQVTLRCSSQSGHNTVSWYQQALGQGPQFIFQYYREEENGRGNFPPRFSGLQFPNYSSELNVNALELDDSALYLCASSSKREGTDTQYFGPGTRLTVL.